These 20 T cell receptor beta chains came from one sample sequenced in a study. TCRdb reprocessed the 5' RACE reads via MiXCR and lists one record per CDR3 protein. The repertoire includes 10,000 or so distinct CDR3 sequences, roughly 27% of them detected once, and roughly 3.2% sits in the top ten. Tregs were sorted as CD4+CD25+CD127-/low cells. The source material was Tregs sorted from blood. The origin of the receptors is a female donor with breast cancer.

This clonotype occurred many times. V usage is TRBV10-1 and J usage is TRBJ2-1; D gene unclear. The CDR3 totals 15 residues. The V gene lost 3 bases and the J gene lost 2 bases, with 11 bases spanning the gap. Germline V lookup: CDR1 WNHNN, CDR2 SYGVQD (reference sequence). Here the CDR3 reads CASSDGPPAYNEQFF. In nucleotides, the CDR3 is TGCGCCAGCAGTGACGGCCCCCCGGCCTACAATGAGCAGTTCTTC.

The chain combines TRBV5-1 with TRBJ2-2; maybe TRBD2 (6 bases). CDR3 length equals 15 residues. The V end was cut by 1 base, the J end by 6 bases, with 13 bases between. Germline lookup yields CDR1 SGHRS and CDR2 YFSETQ. CDR3 residues: CASSLTRGLSGELFF. CDR3 sequence (DNA): TGCGCCAGCAGCTTGACGAGGGGACTTTCCGGGGAGCTGTTTTTT.

Many counts were recorded for this clonotype. V and J are TRBV28 and TRBJ2-1, with 7 bases that match TRBD1. V gave up 4 bases and J gave up 0 bases; unmatched junction bases: 9. CDR3 size: 17 residues. The germline gives CDR1 MDHEN, CDR2 SYDVKM. As DNA, the CDR3 is TGTGCCAGCAGTTCCAGATACAGGGGAAGCTCCTACAATGAGCAGTTCTTC. It yields the protein CASSSRYRGSSYNEQFF.

For this clonotype: The CDR3 does not close with the conserved phenylalanine or tryptophan, likely indicating a read error. It is unclear where the CDR3 begins or ends on the DNA, so no DNA is shown, and the CDR3 is as TCRdb lists it. The chain recombines TRBV5-1 with TRBJ1-4. Termini included, the CDR3 measures 11 amino acids. CDR1 and CDR2 (germline): SGHRS, YFSETQ. CDR3 sequence reads: CASSLEWEPMT.

This clonotype is labeled as medium-sized. The J gene is TRBJ2-1, the V gene TRBV7-9; 8 bases line up with TRBD1. V was pared by 3 bases and J by 9 bases, with 13 bases of the junction left unmatched. CDR1 is SEHNR, CDR2 FQNEAQ, per germline (reference sequence). The CDR3 runs to 16 residues. CDR3 coding DNA: TGTGCCAGCAGCTTGGGGACAGGCCCTCTAGGACGTGAGCAGTTCTTC. As protein: CASSLGTGPLGREQFF.

This rearrangement joins TRBV24-1 to TRBJ2-7; 10 positions match TRBD2. CDR1 and CDR2 from the germline V gene are KGHDR and SFDVKD. The CDR3 runs 14 residues. After removal of 9 bases from V and 6 bases from J, the junction contained 10 bases not matched to a gene. The CDR3 coding sequence is TGTGCCACCTCGACTAGCGGGCATGGGTGCGAGCAGTACTTC. Its protein is CATSTSGHGCEQYF.

This clonotype was detected many times. A much larger clonotype is one base distant, so this may be a read error. V gene TRBV20-1 combines with J gene TRBJ2-7; perhaps TRBD1 as D (6 bases). Germline values: CDR1 DFQATT, CDR2 SNEGSKA (reference sequence). This CDR3 contains 13 residues. This CDR3 reads CSARGDLSYERYF. In DNA, the CDR3 is TGCAGTGCCAGGGGCGATCTATCCTACGAGCGGTACTTC.

The sample holds a few counts of this clonotype. This chain joins TRBV7-9 and TRBJ2-7, with TRBD1 identical over 8 bases. The length of the CDR3 is 14 residues. The germline V gene has CDR1 SEHNR and CDR2 FQNEAQ (reference sequence). Losses at the gene ends were 5 bases for V and 0 bases for J; bases not matched to a gene: 3. The CDR3 bases are TGTGCCAGCAGCCCGGGACAGGCCTCCTACGAGCAGTACTTC. This encodes CASSPGQASYEQYF. Full variable domain (rest looked up from reference TRBV7-9 and TRBJ2-7): DTGVSQNPRHKITKRGQNVTFRCDPISEHNRLYWYRQTLGQGPEFLTYFQNEAQLEKSRLLSDRFSAERPKGSFSTLEIQRTEQGDSAMYLCASSPGQASYEQYFGPGTRLTVT.

This clonotype counts as medium-sized (0.01 to 0.1%). CDR3 protein: CASSPGLRVNTEAFF. In DNA, the CDR3 is TGTGCCAGCAGCCCGGGACTCCGGGTGAACACTGAAGCTTTCTTT. The rearrangement uses TRBV7-9 and TRBJ1-1; maybe TRBD1 (5 bases). V gave up 5 bases and J gave up 0 bases, with 13 bases separating them. This CDR3 is 15 amino acids long. Per the germline V gene, CDR1 is SEHNR and CDR2 is FQNEAQ (reference sequence).

The chain joins TRBV29-1 to TRBJ2-1; 11 bases map to TRBD2. The J segment lost 2 bases and the V segment lost 6 bases, leaving 3 bases of the junction unmatched. The V gene's germline CDR1 is SQVTM and CDR2 ANQGSEA. CDR3 length equals 14 residues. CDR3 sequence reads: CSVSGLAAYNEQFF. The CDR3, as DNA: TGCAGCGTGTCGGGACTAGCGGCCTACAATGAGCAGTTCTTC.

This clonotype is categorized as medium-sized (0.01 to 0.1%). The chain links TRBV7-3 to TRBJ2-1; D not certain. CDR3 length equals 13 residues. Trimming took 5 bases from V and 5 from J, leaving 10 bases between them. Germline CDR1 reads SGHTA; CDR2 reads FQGTGA. The CDR3 DNA reads as TGTGCCAGCAGCCCCGGACCTAACAATGAGCAGTTCTTC. Its protein is CASSPGPNNEQFF.

Remarks on this clonotype: A much larger clone differs by one base, so this may be a read error. This chain links TRBV6-5 with TRBJ1-3; D remains ambiguous. Germline V gene data show CDR1 as MNHEY and CDR2 as SVGAGI. The CDR3 is 12 residues long. CDR3 sequence: CASSDSGNTVYF. Written as DNA, the CDR3 is TGTGCCAGCTCGGACTCTGGAAACACCGTATATTTT.

About this clonotype itself: A read error is possible here, since a much larger clone lies one base away. This rearrangement joins TRBV6-5 to TRBJ1-1, with D maybe TRBD1 (5 bases). The CDR3 consists of 14 residues. Germline V lookup: CDR1 MNHEY, CDR2 SVGAGI. The CDR3 region has the DNA TGTGCCAGCAGATCACAGGAGCTGAACACTAAAGCTTTCTTT. This translates into CASRSQELNTKAFF.

CDR3 DNA: TGCGCCAGCAGCCAAGAGCCAGCGGGAGACACCGGGGAGCTGTTTTTT. Translated, it gives CASSQEPAGDTGELFF. The chain links TRBV4-1 to TRBJ2-2; 8 bases fit TRBD2. Germline trimming cut 0 bases from V and 3 bases from J; bases unmatched to any gene: 3. The germline gives CDR1 MGHRA, CDR2 YSYEKL. The CDR3 runs 16 residues.

This clonotype ranks as medium-sized. CDR3 region: CASGTRGGSAEAFF. Written as DNA, the CDR3 is TGTGCTAGTGGAACCCGTGGAGGGTCGGCTGAAGCTTTCTTT. V usage is TRBV12-5 and J usage is TRBJ1-1; D uncertain. Trimming took off 6 bases at V and 6 bases at J, with 17 bases between the two ends. Germline V lookup: CDR1 LGHNT, CDR2 FRNRAP. This CDR3 spans 14 amino acids. Full variable domain (rest looked up from reference TRBV12-5 and TRBJ1-1): DARVTQTPRHKVTEMGQEVTMRCQPILGHNTVFWYRQTMMQGLELLAYFRNRAPLDDSGMPKDRFSAEMPDATLATLKIQPSEPRDSAVYFCASGTRGGSAEAFFGQGTRLTVV.

The gene calls are TRBV19 and TRBJ2-3, with 8 bases fitting TRBD1. V gave up 7 bases and J gave up 8 bases; unmatched junction bases: 14. The germline V gene encodes CDR1 LNHDA and CDR2 SQIVND (reference sequence). The CDR3 contains 15 residues. In DNA form, the CDR3 reads TGTGCCAGTAAAAGGCAGGCACAGGGGGGACCTACGCAGTATTTT. The encoded protein is CASKRQAQGGPTQYF.

In its sample, this clonotype ranks as medium-sized. The chain carries TRBV12-3 or TRBV12-4 and TRBJ1-2, with 7 bases matching TRBD1. The CDR3 is 12 amino acids. The trim removed 3 bases at V and 5 bases at J, leaving 0 bases unmatched. The CDR3 region has the DNA TGTGCCAGCAGTTTGACAGGGTATGGCTACACCTTC. Protein product: CASSLTGYGYTF.

This clonotype was seen only a few times. The V gene is TRBV6-5, the J gene TRBJ2-1, with 11 positions matching TRBD1. The CDR3 extends over 15 amino acids. Germline V CDR1 and CDR2: MNHEY, SVGAGI. J lost 6 bases, V lost 6 bases, and 7 bases had no gene match. In nucleotides, the CDR3 is TGTGCCAGCAGCCGCGGACAGGGGGCCATCAATGAGCAGTTCTTC. Amino acids: CASSRGQGAINEQFF.

Ten or more counts support this clonotype. The chain carries TRBV25-1 and TRBJ2-1; 7 bases line up with TRBD2. Germline CDR1 and CDR2: MGHDK and SYGVNS. This CDR3 has 13 amino acids. V shed 4 bases, J shed 5 bases, and the junction held 2 bases outside the gene matches. The CDR3 sequence: CASSVGTNNEQFF. The DNA for the CDR3 is TGTGCCAGCAGTGTAGGGACTAACAATGAGCAGTTCTTC. The full variable domain, its missing parts supplied by reference TRBV25-1 and TRBJ2-1, is EADIYQTPRYLVIGTGKKITLECSQTMGHDKMYWYQQDPGMELHLIHYSYGVNSTEKGDLSSESTVSRIRTEHFPLTLESARPSHTSQYLCASSVGTNNEQFFGPGTRLTVL.

This chain connects TRBV20-1 to TRBJ2-7; unclear D gene. The CDR3 totals 14 residues. V lost 6 bases and J lost 0, with 15 bases in between. CDR1 and CDR2 from the germline V gene are DFQATT and SNEGSKA (reference sequence). CDR3 residues: CSANRPLSSYEQYF. The CDR3, as DNA: TGCAGTGCGAATCGTCCCTTAAGCTCCTACGAGCAGTACTTC.